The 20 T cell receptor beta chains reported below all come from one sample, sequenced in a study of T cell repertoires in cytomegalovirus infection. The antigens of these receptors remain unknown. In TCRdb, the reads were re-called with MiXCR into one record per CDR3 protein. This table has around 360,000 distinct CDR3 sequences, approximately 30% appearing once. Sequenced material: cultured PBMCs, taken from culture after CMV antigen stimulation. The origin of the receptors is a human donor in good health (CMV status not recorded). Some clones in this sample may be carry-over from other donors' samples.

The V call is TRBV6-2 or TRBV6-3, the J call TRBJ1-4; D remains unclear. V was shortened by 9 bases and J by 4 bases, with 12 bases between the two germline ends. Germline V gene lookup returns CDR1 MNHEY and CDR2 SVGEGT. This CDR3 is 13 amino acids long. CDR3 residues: CARARGVNEKLFF. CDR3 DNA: TGTGCCAGGGCCCGGGGAGTTAATGAAAAACTGTTTTTT.

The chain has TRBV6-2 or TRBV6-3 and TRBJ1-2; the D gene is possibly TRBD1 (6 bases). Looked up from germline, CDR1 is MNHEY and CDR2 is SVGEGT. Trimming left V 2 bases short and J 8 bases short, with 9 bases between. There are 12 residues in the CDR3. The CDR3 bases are TGTGCCAGCAGTTACAGGACAGCCGGCTACACCTTC. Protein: CASSYRTAGYTF.

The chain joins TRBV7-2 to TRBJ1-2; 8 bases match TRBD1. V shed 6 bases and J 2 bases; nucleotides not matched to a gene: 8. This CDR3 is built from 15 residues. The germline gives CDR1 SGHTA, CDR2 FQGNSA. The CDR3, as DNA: TGTGCCAGCAGGATATACAGGGGGGCGAACTATGGCTACACCTTC. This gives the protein CASRIYRGANYGYTF.

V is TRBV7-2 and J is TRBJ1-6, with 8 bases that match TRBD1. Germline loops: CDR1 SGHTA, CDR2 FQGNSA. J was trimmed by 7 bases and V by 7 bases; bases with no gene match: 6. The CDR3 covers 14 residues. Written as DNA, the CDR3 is TGTGCCAGCACCACCCGACAGGGGAATTCACCCCTCCACTTT. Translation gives CASTTRQGNSPLHF.

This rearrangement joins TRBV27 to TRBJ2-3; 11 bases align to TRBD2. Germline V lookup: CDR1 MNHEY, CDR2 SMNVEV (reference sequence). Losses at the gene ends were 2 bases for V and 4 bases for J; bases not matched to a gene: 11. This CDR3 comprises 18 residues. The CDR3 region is CASSLRPLAGGAPDTQYF. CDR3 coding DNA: TGTGCCAGCAGTTTAAGGCCCCTAGCGGGAGGAGCGCCAGATACGCAGTATTTT.

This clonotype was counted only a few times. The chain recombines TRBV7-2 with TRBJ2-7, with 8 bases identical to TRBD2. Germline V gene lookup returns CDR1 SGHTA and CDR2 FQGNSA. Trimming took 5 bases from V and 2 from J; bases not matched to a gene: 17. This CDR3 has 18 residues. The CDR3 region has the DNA TGTGCCAGCAGCGCTCGCGGGGGAGCGGGAGTCCTAACCTACGAGCAGTACTTC. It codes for CASSARGGAGVLTYEQYF.

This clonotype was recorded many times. CDR3 bases: TGTGCCAGCAGTTCCGGGACTACTTACTACAATGAGCAGTTCTTC. Its translation: CASSSGTTYYNEQFF. This chain joins TRBV5-8 and TRBJ2-1; 7 bases fit TRBD2. The V gene end was trimmed by 5 bases and the J gene end by 3 bases; junction bases not matched to a gene: 8. CDR1 and CDR2 (germline): SGHTS, YDEGEE. This CDR3 is 15 amino acids long.

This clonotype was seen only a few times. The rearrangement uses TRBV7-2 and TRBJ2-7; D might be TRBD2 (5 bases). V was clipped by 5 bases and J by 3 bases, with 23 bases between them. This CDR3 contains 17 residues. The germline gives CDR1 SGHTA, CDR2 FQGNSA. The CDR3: CASSMGRVRKSNYEQYF. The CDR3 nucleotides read TGTGCCAGCAGCATGGGGAGAGTAAGGAAAAGCAACTACGAGCAGTACTTC.

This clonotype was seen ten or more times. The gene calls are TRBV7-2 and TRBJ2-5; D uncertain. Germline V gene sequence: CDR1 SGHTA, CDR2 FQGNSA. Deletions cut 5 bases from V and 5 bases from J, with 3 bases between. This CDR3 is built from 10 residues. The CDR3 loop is CASSGETQYF. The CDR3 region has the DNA TGTGCCAGCAGCGGGGAGACCCAGTACTTC.

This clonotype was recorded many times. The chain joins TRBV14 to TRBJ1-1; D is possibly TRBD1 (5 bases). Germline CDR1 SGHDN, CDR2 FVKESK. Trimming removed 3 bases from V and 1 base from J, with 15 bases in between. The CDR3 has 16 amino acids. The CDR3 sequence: CASSHWGWGENTEAFF. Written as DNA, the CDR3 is TGTGCCAGCAGCCACTGGGGATGGGGGGAGAACACTGAAGCTTTCTTT.

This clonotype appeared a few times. The CDR3 DNA sequence: TGTGCCACCAGCAGAGGAGGGGACAGCCTTACCAACTATGGCTACACCTTC. Residues: CATSRGGDSLTNYGYTF. The chain uses TRBV15 and TRBJ1-2; TRBD1 matches at 7 bases. This CDR3 spans 17 amino acids. Germline V lookup: CDR1 LNHNV, CDR2 YYDKDF (reference sequence). Losses at the gene ends were 1 base for V and 2 bases for J; bases not matched to a gene: 10.

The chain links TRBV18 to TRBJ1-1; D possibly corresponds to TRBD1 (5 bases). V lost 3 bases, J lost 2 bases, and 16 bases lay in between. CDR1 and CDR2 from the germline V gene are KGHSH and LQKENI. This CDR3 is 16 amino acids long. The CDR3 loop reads CASSPTQGAGNTEAFF. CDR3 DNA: TGTGCCAGCTCACCGACCCAGGGAGCCGGAAACACTGAAGCTTTCTTT.

CDR3 sequence (DNA): TGTGCCAGCAGTGTATTGGGGGAGAGACAGGAGACCCAGTACTTC. The encoded protein is CASSVLGERQETQYF. The chain combines TRBV11-2 with TRBJ2-5; tentatively, D is TRBD1 or TRBD2 (5 bases each). CDR3 length: 15 residues. Germline CDR1 SGHAT, CDR2 FQNNGV. Trimming removed 6 bases from V and 5 bases from J, with 19 bases in between.

The CDR3 is CATASSGSGANVLTF. For the CDR3, the DNA is TGTGCCACCGCGTCCTCGGGCTCTGGGGCCAACGTCCTGACTTTC. The V call is TRBV15, the J call TRBJ2-6; D is undetermined. The CDR3 extends over 15 amino acids. Trimming removed 8 bases from V and 0 bases from J, with 11 bases in between. Germline CDR1 LNHNV, CDR2 YYDKDF (reference sequence). The variable domain in full, with the rest retrieved from reference TRBV15 and TRBJ2-6, is DAMVIQNPRYQVTQFGKPVTLSCSQTLNHNVMYWYQQKSSQAPKLLFHYYDKDFNNEADTPDNFQSRRPNTSFCFLDIRSPGLGDTAMYLCATASSGSGANVLTFGAGSRLTVL.

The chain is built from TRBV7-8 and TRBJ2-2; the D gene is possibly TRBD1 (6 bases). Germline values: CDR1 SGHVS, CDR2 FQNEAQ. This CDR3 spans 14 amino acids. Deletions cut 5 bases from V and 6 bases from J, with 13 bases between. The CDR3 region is CASSPTAGAGELFF. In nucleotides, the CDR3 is TGTGCCAGCAGCCCAACGGCAGGGGCCGGGGAGCTGTTTTTT.

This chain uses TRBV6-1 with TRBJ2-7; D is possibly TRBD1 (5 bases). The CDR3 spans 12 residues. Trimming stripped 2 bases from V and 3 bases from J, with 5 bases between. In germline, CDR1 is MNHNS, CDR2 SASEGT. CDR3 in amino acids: CASSERGYEQYF. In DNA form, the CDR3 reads TGTGCCAGCAGTGAAAGGGGCTACGAGCAGTACTTC.

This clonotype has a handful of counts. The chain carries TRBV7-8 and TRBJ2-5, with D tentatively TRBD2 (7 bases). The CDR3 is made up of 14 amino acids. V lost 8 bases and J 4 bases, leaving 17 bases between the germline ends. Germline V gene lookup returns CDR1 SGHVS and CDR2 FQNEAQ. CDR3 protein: CASRQRGGRETQYF. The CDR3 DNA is TGTGCCAGCCGCCAAAGGGGGGGGAGAGAGACCCAGTACTTC.

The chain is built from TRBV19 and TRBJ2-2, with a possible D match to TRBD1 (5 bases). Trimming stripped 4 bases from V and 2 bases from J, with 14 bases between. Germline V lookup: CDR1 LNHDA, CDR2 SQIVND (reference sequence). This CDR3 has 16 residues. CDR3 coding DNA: TGTGCCAGTAGTACTCCCGCGACAGTAAACACCGGGGAGCTGTTTTTT. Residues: CASSTPATVNTGELFF.

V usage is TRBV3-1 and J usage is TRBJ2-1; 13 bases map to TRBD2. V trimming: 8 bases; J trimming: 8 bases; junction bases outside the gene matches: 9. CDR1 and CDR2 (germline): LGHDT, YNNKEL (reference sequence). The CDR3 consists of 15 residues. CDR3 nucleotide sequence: TGTGCCAGCGGTGGACTAGCGGGAGTTCCGGATGAGCAGTTCTTC. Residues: CASGGLAGVPDEQFF.

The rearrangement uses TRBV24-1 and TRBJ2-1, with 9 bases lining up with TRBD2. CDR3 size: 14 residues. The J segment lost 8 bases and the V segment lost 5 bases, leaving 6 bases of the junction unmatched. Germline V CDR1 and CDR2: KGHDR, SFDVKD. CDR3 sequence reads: CATSVGVAGDEQFF. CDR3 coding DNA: TGTGCCACCAGTGTGGGAGTAGCGGGGGATGAGCAGTTCTTC.